The 5 T cell receptor beta chains presented below share a single source sample, sequenced in a study of T cell changes during pregnancy in multiple sclerosis. Method: immunoSEQ multiplex PCR; TCRdb's copy keeps in-frame clones and lacks some. The table records more than 70,000 clones, about 91% of them present only once. The starting material was peripheral blood, obtained before pregnancy. The receptors were sampled from a female donor with multiple sclerosis, enrolled in a pregnancy study.

J is TRBJ2-1 and V is TRBV28; D remains ambiguous. This CDR3 has 11 residues. Germline CDR1 reads MDHEN; CDR2 reads SYDVKM. V lost 4 bases to trimming and J lost 7 bases, with 5 bases between them. The CDR3 bases are TGTGCCAGCAGTTCCCCGAATGAGCAGTTCTTC. Protein sequence: CASSSPNEQFF. The whole variable domain, filled in from reference TRBV28 and TRBJ2-1, reads DVKVTQSSRYLVKRTGEKVFLECVQDMDHENMFWYRQDPGLGLRLIYFSYDVKMKEKGDIPEGYSVSREKKERFSLILESASTNQTSMYLCASSSPNEQFFGPGTRLTVL.

This rearrangement joins TRBV5-4 to TRBJ2-3, with TRBD2 matching 14 bases. This CDR3 comprises 17 residues. The trim removed 4 bases at V and 0 bases at J, leaving 4 bases unmatched. Germline CDR1 SGHNT, CDR2 YYREEE (reference sequence). CDR3 residues: CASSARLAGGSTDTQYF. The CDR3 nucleotides read TGTGCCAGCAGCGCTAGACTAGCGGGGGGGAGCACAGATACGCAGTATTTT.

The V and J genes are TRBV9 and TRBJ2-2; TRBD1 aligns across 7 bases. From germline, CDR1 is SGDLS and CDR2 YYNGEE. The trim removed 4 bases at V and 8 bases at J, leaving 14 bases unmatched. CDR3 length: 16 residues. The CDR3, as DNA: TGTGCCAGCAGCCCTTCACGGACAGGACCCTCGGGGGAGCTGTTTTTT. As protein: CASSPSRTGPSGELFF.

The chain recombines TRBV19 with TRBJ2-7; the match to TRBD2 covers 8 bases. There are 12 residues in the CDR3. After removal of 5 bases from V and 5 bases from J, the junction contained 2 bases not matched to a gene. The germline CDR1 and CDR2 sequences are LNHDA and SQIVND (reference sequence). The CDR3 region is CASSAGGNEQYF. The CDR3 coding sequence is TGTGCCAGTAGTGCGGGGGGCAACGAGCAGTACTTC.

This clone appeared once. The chain is built from TRBV7-2 and TRBJ2-5, with a tentative D call TRBD2 (5 bases). Germline V CDR1 and CDR2: SGHTA, FQGNSA. V lost 6 bases, J lost 1 base, and 9 bases lay in between. There are 13 residues in the CDR3. The CDR3 loop reads CASRTGSQETQYF. The CDR3 DNA follows: TGTGCCAGCAGAACGGGGAGCCAAGAGACCCAGTACTTC.